This T cell receptor (beta chain) is drawn from a study of T cells in women clearing cervical HPV infection. With regard to this clone: Sequencing ends 3 residues short of the CDR3 end; the germline J gene provides the rest.

Using immunoSEQ multiplex PCR, the repertoire was profiled, and TCRdb retains in-frame clones only, with some absent. The sample totals 20,000 to 25,000 clones; its top ten clones hold just over 6%. Looked up from germline, CDR1 is DFQATT and CDR2 is SNEGSKA (reference sequence). The CDR3 consists of 13 residues. The V end was cut by 5 bases, the J end by 4 bases, with 14 bases between. The chain couples TRBV20-1 to TRBJ1-1; D gene uncertain. This clonotype originated in a woman between 18 and 75 years old with a cervical HPV16 infection that either progressed to CIN3+ or cleared (not recorded which). Sequenced input: blood buffy coat. CDR3 sequence: CSAPGVEGTEAFF. CDR3 bases read: TGCAGTGCTCCCGGAGTGGAGGGCACTGAA.